This T cell receptor beta chain appears in the sequencing data of a study of TIL therapy for anti-PD-1-resistant metastatic lung cancer. In the study overall: Tumor harvest preceded PD-1/PD-L1 blockade, followed by nivolumab treatment. Median patient age was nearly 55, ranging roughly 35-75 years. Tumors carried a median 1.5 non-synonymous mutations per megabase.

The V end was cut by 6 bases, the J end by 5 bases, with 20 bases between. Per germline, CDR1 SEHNR and CDR2 FQNEAQ (reference sequence). The CDR3 length is 15 residues. The time point: pre-treatment sample, taken before nivolumab and TIL therapy. The libraries were made with immunoSEQ v3. Measured with immunoSEQ multiplex PCR; TCRdb has only the in-frame clones, and not every one. The sample holds tens of thousands of clones, 60% to 85% seen once. The material sequenced was blood, taken at baseline. This receptor was identified in a person aged 25 to 80 with non-small cell lung cancer. The gene calls are TRBV7-9 and TRBJ2-7; a weak D match, TRBD1 (5 bases). CDR3 sequence (DNA): TGTGCCAGCAGTCAAAAGGGGCAGGGAAGAAACGAGCAGTACTTC. This encodes CASSQKGQGRNEQYF.